These T cell receptor beta chains were read from a single sample in a study of OX40 agonist ivuxolimab in advanced cancers. Assay: immunoSEQ multiplex PCR; the TCRdb copy retains only in-frame clones and omits some. This table holds tens of thousands of clones, 75% to 90% found once. Sequenced here: CD4+ or CD8+ T cells sorted from blood, sampled in a trial of the OX40 agonist ivuxolimab. These receptors were obtained from an adult with an advanced solid tumor such as melanoma, head and neck, liver or kidney cancer. The CDR3 runs from the conserved cysteine through the conserved F or W. The order of the fields is CDR3 protein, CDR3 DNA, clone size, J gene, D gene, V gene. D genes are given only for firm matches. A row's size may be missing; if present it is once, few, many or a size class.

CDR3: CASSEFDRQNTEAFF
DNA: TGTGCCAGCAGTGAATTTGATCGGCAGAACACTGAAGCTTTCTTT
size: .
J: TRBJ1-1
D: .
V: TRBV25-1

CDR3: CASSQLEGAYTETQYF
DNA: TGCGCCAGCAGCCAACTCGAGGGAGCTTATACGGAGACCCAGTACTTC
size: .
J: TRBJ2-5
D: .
V: TRBV4-1

CDR3: CAISEPQGLNEQFF
DNA: TGTGCCATCAGTGAGCCCCAGGGATTAAATGAGCAGTTCTTC
size: .
J: TRBJ2-1
D: .
V: TRBV10-3

CDR3: CASSLLGQGQPQHF
DNA: TGTGCCAGCAGCCTCCTTGGACAGGGGCAGCCCCAGCATTTT
size: .
J: TRBJ1-5
D: TRBD1
V: TRBV7-6

CDR3: CASSIELRSYNEQFF
DNA: TGTGCCAGTAGTATAGAGCTCCGCTCCTACAATGAGCAGTTCTTC
size: .
J: TRBJ2-1
D: .
V: TRBV19

CDR3: CASSQGGDYEQYF
DNA: TGCGCCAGCAGCCAAGGGGGGGACTACGAGCAGTACTTC
size: .
J: TRBJ2-7
D: .
V: TRBV4-1

CDR3: CASSYLFSRGTDTQYF
DNA: TGTGCCAGCAGCTACCTATTTTCTCGGGGCACGGATACGCAGTATTTT
size: .
J: TRBJ2-3
D: .
V: TRBV7-2

CDR3: CASSVVNSLNTEAFF
DNA: TGTGCCAGCAGCGTAGTAAACTCCCTGAACACTGAAGCTTTCTTT
size: .
J: TRBJ1-1
D: .
V: TRBV9

CDR3: CASSLVTVVGEQFF
DNA: TGTGCCAGCAGCTTAGTGACGGTGGTGGGGGAGCAGTTCTTC
size: .
J: TRBJ2-1
D: .
V: TRBV7-9

CDR3: CASSQGQYYGYTF
DNA: TGTGCCAGCAGCCAAGGACAGTACTATGGCTACACCTTC
size: .
J: TRBJ1-2
D: .
V: TRBV14

CDR3: CASRDLSPGHYYEQYF
DNA: TGTGCCAGCAGAGACCTCTCCCCGGGACACTACTACGAGCAGTACTTC
size: .
J: TRBJ2-7
D: .
V: TRBV28

CDR3: CASLSVFEAFF
DNA: TGTGCCAGCCTAAGCGTATTTGAAGCTTTCTTT
size: .
J: TRBJ1-1
D: .
V: TRBV6-1

CDR3: CASSQDPGGASYEQYF
DNA: TGCGCCAGCAGCCAAGATCCGGGGGGCGCTTCCTACGAGCAGTACTTC
size: .
J: TRBJ2-7
D: .
V: TRBV4-3

CDR3: CASSFPSTREAFF
DNA: TGTGCCAGCAGCTTTCCCTCGACGCGTGAAGCTTTCTTT
size: .
J: TRBJ1-1
D: .
V: TRBV7-9

CDR3: CASSLDVNTEAFF
DNA: TGTGCCAGCAGCTTGGACGTGAACACTGAAGCTTTCTTT
size: .
J: TRBJ1-1
D: .
V: TRBV5-4

CDR3: CASKEGTTDTQYF
DNA: TGTGCCAGCAAAGAGGGGACCACAGATACGCAGTATTTT
size: .
J: TRBJ2-3
D: .
V: TRBV6-5

CDR3: CASSYPGQGPNTEAFF
DNA: TGTGCCAGCAGTTACCCAGGACAGGGGCCTAACACTGAAGCTTTCTTT
size: few
J: TRBJ1-1
D: TRBD1
V: TRBV6-6

CDR3: CASSLGQNNEQFF
DNA: TGTGCCAGCAGCTTAGGGCAGAACAATGAGCAGTTCTTC
size: .
J: TRBJ2-1
D: .
V: TRBV7-6

CDR3: CASSPAIVNEQFF
DNA: TGTGCCAGCAGCCCAGCTATCGTCAATGAGCAGTTCTTC
size: .
J: TRBJ2-1
D: .
V: TRBV27

CDR3: CASSWDGGVGQETQYF
DNA: TGTGCCAGCAGCTGGGATGGGGGGGTCGGCCAAGAGACCCAGTACTTC
size: .
J: TRBJ2-5
D: TRBD2
V: TRBV7-2

CDR3: CASELCRGSDNEQFF
DNA: TGTGCCAGCGAACTATGCAGGGGATCTGACAATGAGCAGTTCTTC
size: .
J: TRBJ2-1
D: .
V: TRBV21-1

CDR3: CASSAFNYGYTF
DNA: TGTGCCAGCAGTGCGTTTAACTATGGCTACACCTTC
size: .
J: TRBJ1-2
D: .
V: TRBV2

CDR3: CASSLGYEQYF
DNA: TGTGCCAGCAGCCTGGGGTACGAGCAGTACTTC
size: .
J: TRBJ2-7
D: .
V: TRBV5-6

CDR3: CASSIGGVQPQHF
DNA: TGTGCCAGTAGTATTGGGGGCGTACAGCCCCAGCATTTT
size: .
J: TRBJ1-5
D: .
V: TRBV19

CDR3: CASSPLVGGDEKLFF
DNA: TGTGCCAGCAGCCCTCTGGTGGGGGGGGACGAAAAACTGTTTTTT
size: .
J: TRBJ1-4
D: .
V: TRBV5-6

CDR3: CASSDYKRYEQYF
DNA: TGTGCCAGCAGTGATTACAAGAGGTACGAGCAGTACTTC
size: .
J: TRBJ2-7
D: .
V: TRBV2

CDR3: CASSGRGAVDEQFF
DNA: TGCGCCAGCAGTGGGAGGGGCGCGGTCGATGAGCAGTTCTTC
size: .
J: TRBJ2-1
D: .
V: TRBV10-2

CDR3: CASSQSTGTRGETQYF
DNA: TGCGCCAGCAGCCAATCTACCGGGACTAGGGGGGAGACCCAGTACTTC
size: .
J: TRBJ2-5
D: TRBD2
V: TRBV4-3

CDR3: CASSRTGLQGIGELFF
DNA: TGTGCCAGCAGCCGGACCGGGCTACAGGGGATCGGGGAGCTGTTTTTT
size: .
J: TRBJ2-2
D: TRBD1
V: TRBV11-3

CDR3: CASRGLAGGPNEQFF
DNA: TGTGCCAGCAGAGGCCTAGCGGGAGGCCCCAATGAGCAGTTCTTC
size: .
J: TRBJ2-1
D: TRBD2
V: TRBV11-1

CDR3: CASRNQGEKLFF
DNA: TGTGCCAGCAGAAACCAGGGGGAAAAACTGTTTTTT
size: once
J: TRBJ1-4
D: .
V: TRBV27

CDR3: CASSFQYRLAVSTDTQYF
DNA: TGTGCCAGCAGTTTCCAGTACCGACTAGCGGTTAGCACAGATACGCAGTATTTT
size: .
J: TRBJ2-3
D: TRBD2
V: TRBV27

CDR3: CASGTPYEEQYF
DNA: TGTGCCAGCGGGACACCCTACGAGGAGCAGTACTTC
size: once
J: TRBJ2-7
D: .
V: TRBV6-1

CDR3: CASTEPGQEETQYF
DNA: TGTGCCAGCACAGAACCGGGACAAGAAGAGACCCAGTACTTC
size: .
J: TRBJ2-5
D: .
V: TRBV7-2

CDR3: CASSPGLAGAGEQFF
DNA: TGTGCCAGCAGTCCGGGACTAGCGGGAGCGGGTGAGCAGTTCTTC
size: .
J: TRBJ2-1
D: TRBD2
V: TRBV28

CDR3: CASSQKGTLYEQYF
DNA: TGCGCCAGCAGTCAAAAGGGGACACTTTACGAGCAGTACTTC
size: .
J: TRBJ2-7
D: .
V: TRBV23-1

CDR3: CASSPDRDGPQHF
DNA: TGCGCCAGCAGCCCAGACAGGGATGGGCCCCAGCATTTT
size: .
J: TRBJ1-5
D: TRBD1
V: TRBV4-1

CDR3: CASSLGRYLREQYF
DNA: TGTGCCAGCAGTTTGGGCAGGTACCTCCGCGAGCAGTACTTC
size: .
J: TRBJ2-7
D: .
V: TRBV28

CDR3: CASSPQADYTGELFF
DNA: TGTGCCAGCAGCCCCCAGGCGGACTACACCGGGGAGCTGTTTTTT
size: .
J: TRBJ2-2
D: .
V: TRBV7-8

CDR3: CASSIDSGGTDTQYF
DNA: TGTGCCAGTAGTATAGATTCGGGGGGCACAGATACGCAGTATTTT
size: .
J: TRBJ2-3
D: .
V: TRBV19

CDR3: CASSGTSPGETQYF
DNA: TGTGCCAGCAGCGGGACTAGCCCGGGGGAGACCCAGTACTTC
size: .
J: TRBJ2-5
D: TRBD2
V: TRBV2

CDR3: CASSVGPLMNTEAFF
DNA: TGTGCCAGTAGTGTCGGGCCGCTGATGAACACTGAAGCTTTCTTT
size: .
J: TRBJ1-1
D: .
V: TRBV19

CDR3: CASSHGLAGVQGETQYF
DNA: TGCGCCAGCAGCCACGGACTAGCGGGAGTGCAAGGCGAGACCCAGTACTTC
size: .
J: TRBJ2-5
D: TRBD2
V: TRBV4-1

CDR3: CASSITGDTGANVLTF
DNA: TGTGCCAGCAGTATTACAGGGGATACTGGGGCCAACGTCCTGACTTTC
size: few
J: TRBJ2-6
D: TRBD1
V: TRBV6-4

CDR3: CASSPRGGARYNEQFF
DNA: TGTGCCAGCAGTCCTCGTGGGGGGGCGCGCTACAATGAGCAGTTCTTC
size: .
J: TRBJ2-1
D: .
V: TRBV28

CDR3: CATAFVGNTEAFF
DNA: TGTGCTACTGCATTTGTTGGGAACACTGAAGCTTTCTTT
size: once
J: TRBJ1-1
D: .
V: TRBV6-5

CDR3: CASSATSVSSYNEQFF
DNA: TGTGCCAGCAGTGCGACTAGCGTCAGCTCCTACAATGAGCAGTTCTTC
size: .
J: TRBJ2-1
D: TRBD2
V: TRBV2

CDR3: CASSQVGPEETQYF
DNA: TGCGCCAGCAGCCAAGTGGGCCCGGAGGAGACCCAGTACTTC
size: .
J: TRBJ2-5
D: .
V: TRBV4-3

CDR3: CASWTGGNEQYF
DNA: TGTGCCAGCTGGACAGGGGGCAACGAGCAGTACTTC
size: .
J: TRBJ2-7
D: TRBD1
V: TRBV6-1

CDR3: CAWTTVMNTEAFF
DNA: TGTGCCTGGACTACAGTCATGAACACTGAAGCTTTCTTT
size: few
J: TRBJ1-1
D: .
V: TRBV30

CDR3: CASSPEYLNFNYGYTF
DNA: TGTGCCAGCAGCCCAGAGTATTTGAACTTTAACTATGGCTACACCTTC
size: .
J: TRBJ1-2
D: .
V: TRBV27

CDR3: CASSWDSRTGELFF
DNA: TGTGCCAGTAGTTGGGACTCCCGGACCGGGGAGCTGTTTTTT
size: .
J: TRBJ2-2
D: .
V: TRBV19

CDR3: CASSLEGSWELFF
DNA: TGTGCCAGCAGCTTAGAGGGCAGCTGGGAGCTGTTTTTT
size: .
J: TRBJ2-2
D: .
V: TRBV7-6

CDR3: CASSQEPDLDTQYF
DNA: TGTGCCAGCAGCCAAGAACCAGATCTGGATACGCAGTATTTT
size: .
J: TRBJ2-3
D: .
V: TRBV14

CDR3: CASSLRGGETQYF
DNA: TGTGCCAGCAGCTTGAGGGGGGGAGAGACCCAGTACTTC
size: .
J: TRBJ2-5
D: .
V: TRBV7-6

CDR3: CASSSREYEQFF
DNA: TGTGCCAGCAGCTCCAGGGAGTATGAGCAGTTCTTC
size: .
J: TRBJ2-1
D: .
V: TRBV7-8

CDR3: CASSQAPGLENTGELFF
DNA: TGCGCCAGCAGCCAAGCCCCGGGACTAGAGAACACCGGGGAGCTGTTTTTT
size: .
J: TRBJ2-2
D: TRBD2
V: TRBV4-3

CDR3: CASLDPAGYGYTF
DNA: TGTGCCAGTTTGGACCCGGCGGGCTATGGCTACACCTTC
size: .
J: TRBJ1-2
D: .
V: TRBV7-9

CDR3: CASSQDGAGALDTEAFF
DNA: TGCGCCAGCAGCCAAGATGGGGCGGGGGCCCTGGACACTGAAGCTTTCTTT
size: .
J: TRBJ1-1
D: .
V: TRBV4-3

CDR3: CSVTGAEQFF
DNA: TGCAGCGTCACAGGGGCTGAGCAGTTCTTC
size: few
J: TRBJ2-1
D: TRBD1
V: TRBV29-1